This record covers a single TCR beta chain. Its antigen is still unknown. Only in-frame clones appear in the TCRdb table, and some are missing; sequencing was by immunoSEQ multiplex PCR. The sample lists under 90,000 clones; approximately 85% were seen once. The data belong to a study of T cell responses to AZD1222 COVID-19 vaccine. Study-level findings and limits: Sampling captured repertoires only after the peak T cell response. White British donors predominated, females outnumbered males, and clonal diversity was possibly underestimated.

The input for sequencing was peripheral blood, taken 28 days after the second AZD1222 dose. The receptor was isolated from an adult who received the AZD1222 COVID-19 vaccine.

CDR3 sequence: CASSEWAQIPYEQYF. DNA of the CDR3: TGTGCCAGCAGTGAATGGGCCCAGATCCCTTACGAGCAGTACTTC. The V gene is TRBV25-1, the J gene TRBJ2-7; no clear D gene. The V and J ends lost 1 base and 4 bases respectively, with 14 bases between them. The CDR3 is 15 residues long. Germline CDR1 and CDR2: MGHDK and SYGVNS.